The 23 T cell receptor beta chains below come from one sample, sequenced in a study of T-cell memory formation after mild COVID-19. TCRdb re-called the 5' RACE reads with MiXCR, one entry per CDR3 protein. The table includes 300,000 to 400,000 distinct CDR3 sequences, roughly 15% detected once. The sample taken for sequencing was PBMCs or a T cell subset sorted from them (not recorded which). Receptors were obtained from a man between 18 and 35 years old who had mild COVID-19 (a few samples of this study predate the infection). Cell type and time point are not known.

The genes are TRBV12-3 or TRBV12-4 and TRBJ2-3; TRBD2 matches at 7 bases. The CDR3 loop spans 15 amino acids. After removal of 5 bases from V and 0 bases from J, the junction contained 5 bases not matched to a gene. This CDR3 reads CASSRQRDSTDTQYF. The CDR3, as DNA: TGTGCCAGCAGTCGCCAGCGGGATAGCACAGATACGCAGTATTTT.

Ten or more counts support this clonotype. This rearrangement joins TRBV7-2 to TRBJ1-1, with TRBD1 as a possible D gene (5 bases). Trimming cost V 5 bases and J 4 bases, with 11 bases left between them. Germline assignment: CDR1 SGHTA and CDR2 FQGNSA. The CDR3 runs to 13 residues. CDR3 sequence reads: CASSRRVGTEAFF. CDR3 nucleotides: TGTGCCAGCAGCCGCAGGGTGGGCACTGAAGCTTTCTTT.

This clonotype was observed a few times. The rearrangement links TRBV7-2 to TRBJ1-5; a weak D match, TRBD1 (5 bases). There are 16 residues in the CDR3. The V end lost 5 bases, the J end lost 4 bases, and 18 bases lay between the germline ends. Germline V gene sequence: CDR1 SGHTA, CDR2 FQGNSA. The CDR3 here is CASSPTVLGENQPQHF. CDR3 bases: TGTGCCAGCAGCCCAACGGTCCTGGGGGAGAATCAGCCCCAGCATTTT.

This clonotype was detected a few times. The chain recombines TRBV4-3 with TRBJ2-3; 13 nucleotides align to TRBD2. The CDR3 extends over 16 amino acids. V dropped 3 bases and J dropped 6; count of bases not matched to a gene: 6. Germline loops: CDR1 LGHNA, CDR2 YSLEER. CDR3 amino acids: CASSHILAGGLDTQYF. CDR3 DNA sequence: TGCGCCAGCAGCCACATACTAGCGGGGGGGCTTGATACGCAGTATTTT.

This clonotype was detected many times. The chain employs TRBV5-1 and TRBJ2-2; D is ambiguous. Trimming removed 5 bases from V and 1 base from J, with 3 bases in between. CDR1 is SGHRS, CDR2 YFSETQ, per germline. This CDR3 contains 12 residues. CDR3 nucleotides: TGCGCCAGCAGAAGGAACACCGGGGAGCTGTTTTTT. Amino acids: CASRRNTGELFF.

In its sample, this clonotype was seen a few times. The chain couples TRBV9 to TRBJ2-2, with D hard to call. CDR3 size: 14 residues. The germline gives CDR1 SGDLS, CDR2 YYNGEE. V was pared by 0 bases and J by 6 bases, with 9 bases between. For the CDR3, the DNA is TGTGCCAGCAGCGTAGTCCAGGTTCCCGGGGAGCTGTTTTTT. Translated: CASSVVQVPGELFF.

The chain employs TRBV7-9 and TRBJ2-7; D remains ambiguous. Looked up from germline, CDR1 is SEHNR and CDR2 is FQNEAQ (reference sequence). This CDR3 is 13 amino acids long. V lost 1 base and J lost 6, with 10 bases in between. The CDR3 spells CASSLGNYGEQYF. The CDR3 DNA sequence: TGTGCCAGCAGCTTAGGGAACTACGGCGAGCAGTACTTC. Full variable domain (rest looked up from reference TRBV7-9 and TRBJ2-7): DTGVSQNPRHKITKRGQNVTFRCDPISEHNRLYWYRQTLGQGPEFLTYFQNEAQLEKSRLLSDRFSAERPKGSFSTLEIQRTEQGDSAMYLCASSLGNYGEQYFGPGTRLTVT.

The table lists this clonotype with many counts. The J gene is TRBJ2-3, the V gene TRBV27; 9 bases map to TRBD1. Germline lookup yields CDR1 MNHEY and CDR2 SMNVEV (reference sequence). The ends lost 2 bases at V and 0 bases at J; junction bases unmatched: 3. The CDR3 spans 16 residues. The CDR3: CASSLTGGTSTDTQYF. The CDR3 DNA reads as TGTGCCAGCAGTTTAACAGGGGGCACTAGCACAGATACGCAGTATTTT.

This clonotype was observed many times. The V call is TRBV5-1, the J call TRBJ2-2, with a weak D call TRBD2 (5 bases). Trimming left V 3 bases short and J 2 bases short, with 8 bases between. CDR3 length equals 14 residues. Germline V CDR1 and CDR2: SGHRS, YFSETQ. The CDR3: CASSSSGNTGELFF. CDR3 nucleotide sequence: TGCGCCAGCAGCTCGAGCGGAAACACCGGGGAGCTGTTTTTT.

The rearrangement links TRBV29-1 to TRBJ1-2; the D is unclear. Trimming removed 4 bases from V and 5 bases from J, with 11 bases in between. This CDR3 has 12 amino acids. In germline, CDR1 is SQVTM, CDR2 ANQGSEA. The CDR3 coding sequence is TGCAGCGTTGTAAGCAGCACATATGGCTACACCTTC. This encodes CSVVSSTYGYTF. The full variable domain, completed using reference TRBV29-1 and TRBJ1-2, is SAVISQKPSRDICQRGTSLTIQCQVDSQVTMMFWYRQQPGQSLTLIATANQGSEATYESGFVIDKFPISRPNLTFSTLTVSNMSPEDSSIYLCSVVSSTYGYTFGSGTRLTVV.

This clonotype has more than one count but fewer than ten. The rearrangement links TRBV7-3 to TRBJ2-7; D could derive from TRBD1 or TRBD2 (6 bases each). The V and J ends lost 4 bases and 7 bases respectively, with 11 bases between them. Germline V gene data show CDR1 as SGHTA and CDR2 as FQGTGA. CDR3 length: 12 residues. The CDR3 DNA sequence: TGTGCCAGCAGCTCTCTAGGGGGGGAGCAGTACTTC. As protein: CASSSLGGEQYF.

The sample holds many counts of this clonotype. The chain is built from TRBV7-3 and TRBJ2-3, with D perhaps TRBD2 (6 bases). The CDR3 runs to 14 residues. With 0 bases removed from V and 4 bases from J, the gap between germline ends came to 8 bases. Germline V gives CDR1 SGHTA, CDR2 FQGTGA. CDR3 amino acids: CASSLTREADTQYF. DNA for the CDR3: TGTGCCAGCAGCTTAACGAGGGAGGCAGATACGCAGTATTTT. Filled out from reference TRBV7-3 and TRBJ2-3, the complete variable domain reads GAGVSQTPSNKVTEKGKYVELRCDPISGHTALYWYRQSLGQGPEFLIYFQGTGAADDSGLPNDRFFAVRPEGSVSTLKIQRTERGDSAVYLCASSLTREADTQYFGPGTRLTVL.

The DNA of the CDR3 is TGTGCCAGCAGTAGGGGTAGCGGGGAGGCAGATGAGCAGTTCTTC. Translating gives CASSRGSGEADEQFF. The chain carries TRBV6-2 or TRBV6-3 and TRBJ2-1; 8 bases agree with TRBD2. The CDR3 runs to 15 residues. The V gene's germline CDR1 is MNHEY and CDR2 SVGEGT. V shed 5 bases, J shed 8 bases, and the junction held 11 bases outside the gene matches.

This clonotype was counted only a few times. This chain connects TRBV15 to TRBJ2-5; 11 bases agree with TRBD2. From germline, CDR1 is LNHNV and CDR2 YYDKDF (reference sequence). This CDR3 has 17 residues. The junction had 9 bases not matched to a gene; V was cut back by 1 base and J by 5 bases. Here the CDR3 DNA reads TGTGCCACCAGCAGAGTCTTCGTAGCGGGGGGGCTGGAGACCCAGTACTTC. Protein sequence: CATSRVFVAGGLETQYF.

This clonotype was observed a few times. This chain uses TRBV20-1 with TRBJ2-7; unclear D gene. Trimming pared 5 bases from V and 5 bases from J, leaving 10 bases between. The CDR3 sequence is 11 residues long. Germline-derived CDR1 and CDR2 are DFQATT and SNEGSKA (reference sequence). The CDR3 sequence: CSAAQGNEQYF. CDR3 nucleotides: TGCAGTGCTGCCCAAGGGAACGAGCAGTACTTC.

This clonotype was seen repeatedly, ten times or more. The chain carries TRBV5-1 and TRBJ1-1; a weak D match, TRBD1 (6 bases). The CDR3 has 14 amino acids. With 4 bases removed from V and 4 bases from J, the gap between germline ends came to 14 bases. CDR1 is SGHRS and CDR2 is YFSETQ in the germline V gene. The CDR3 DNA follows: TGCGCCAGCAGCGTGCTGGGGGCGGGCACTGAAGCTTTCTTT. Translation: CASSVLGAGTEAFF.

This clonotype was detected ten times or more. This chain connects TRBV7-9 to TRBJ2-2; no reliable D call. Per the germline V gene, CDR1 is SEHNR and CDR2 is FQNEAQ (reference sequence). V was cut by 3 bases and J by 5 bases, with 7 bases left in between. The CDR3 covers 13 residues. The CDR3 DNA reads as TGTGCCAGCAGCTTGACTGTGACCGGGGAGCTGTTTTTT. The encoded protein is CASSLTVTGELFF.

The chain recombines TRBV7-2 with TRBJ2-2; the D gene is possibly TRBD1 (5 bases). Germline CDR1 is SGHTA and CDR2 is FQGNSA. V lost 11 bases and J 7 bases, leaving 17 bases between the germline ends. The CDR3 covers 13 residues. The CDR3 DNA reads TGTGCCGGCACACAGACTCAGGGCGGGGAGCTGTTTTTT. Translating it yields CAGTQTQGGELFF.

A few counts support this clonotype. The chain joins TRBV12-3 or TRBV12-4 to TRBJ2-4; D might be TRBD1 or TRBD2, each matching 5 bases. V gave up 3 bases and J gave up 7 bases, with 13 bases separating them. The CDR3 is 14 residues long. The CDR3: CASSFEGNGNIQYF. The CDR3 DNA follows: TGTGCCAGCAGTTTTGAGGGGAACGGGAACATTCAGTACTTC.

V and J are TRBV7-3 and TRBJ2-3; TRBD2 aligns across 7 bases. Germline values: CDR1 SGHTA, CDR2 FQGTGA. The CDR3 extends over 15 amino acids. After removal of 3 bases from V and 0 bases from J, the junction contained 3 bases not matched to a gene. CDR3 region: CASSLSSGSTDTQYF. The CDR3 DNA reads as TGTGCCAGCAGCTTGTCTAGCGGTAGCACAGATACGCAGTATTTT.

The rearrangement joins TRBV25-1 to TRBJ1-6; D call uncertain. The V and J ends lost 3 bases and 10 bases respectively, with 13 bases between them. The length of the CDR3 is 14 residues. From germline, CDR1 is MGHDK and CDR2 SYGVNS. The CDR3 bases are TGTGCCAGCAGTGAGACGGGAGACGGGTCACCCCTCCACTTT. Translated, it gives CASSETGDGSPLHF. Full variable domain (rest looked up from reference TRBV25-1 and TRBJ1-6): EADIYQTPRYLVIGTGKKITLECSQTMGHDKMYWYQQDPGMELHLIHYSYGVNSTEKGDLSSESTVSRIRTEHFPLTLESARPSHTSQYLCASSETGDGSPLHFGNGTRLTVT.

This chain joins TRBV6-5 and TRBJ2-1; the match to TRBD2 covers 9 bases. This CDR3 contains 15 residues. V was clipped by 6 bases and J by 6 bases; unmatched bases: 9. CDR1 and CDR2 from the germline V gene are MNHEY and SVGAGI. CDR3 nucleotide sequence: TGTGCCAGCAGCCCCCTGGGGCGGGGGGGCAATGAGCAGTTCTTC. This codes for CASSPLGRGGNEQFF.

This clonotype was seen a handful of times. V and J are TRBV7-3 and TRBJ2-3; TRBD2 might be the D (7 bases). V lost 5 bases, J lost 7 bases, and 16 bases lay in between. The CDR3 has 14 amino acids. Germline V gives CDR1 SGHTA, CDR2 FQGTGA. The CDR3 nucleotides read TGTGCCAGCAGCCTGGAGGGGGGGTTGCATACGCAGTATTTT. Its translation: CASSLEGGLHTQYF.